Below, 20 T cell receptor beta chains from the same sample are listed, as sequenced in a study of breast tumors, draining lymph nodes, adjacent tissues. From the multiplex PCR reads, TCRdb called clonotypes with MiXCR, one entry per CDR3 protein. The table includes some 47,000 distinct CDR3 sequences, around 45% detected once. Sequences were obtained from breast tumor tissue. These receptor sequences come from a female donor with breast cancer. Some clones in this sample may be carry-over from other donors' samples.

Concerning this clonotype itself: The conserved closing phenylalanine or tryptophan is absent in this CDR3, likely reflecting a read error. The CDR3 reads CASSLGFGRQYEQYL. CDR3 nucleotide sequence: TGTGCCAGTAGCTTAGGGTTCGGCAGACAATACGAGCAGTACCTC. J is TRBJ2-7 and V is TRBV7-9; unclear D gene. The CDR3 is 15 amino acids. Germline V CDR1 and CDR2: SEHNR, FQNEAQ (reference sequence).

The chain's CDR3 is CASSWRLAGVGTQYF. In DNA form, the CDR3 reads TGTGCCAGCAGCTGGAGACTAGCGGGAGTGGGTACGCAGTATTTT. The V and J genes are TRBV7-3 and TRBJ2-3, with 12 positions matching TRBD2. Trimming removed 4 bases from V and 8 bases from J; junction bases left unmatched: 7. The germline V gene encodes CDR1 SGHTA and CDR2 FQGTGA. This CDR3 is 15 amino acids long.

This clonotype occurred many times. The chain couples TRBV6-1 to TRBJ2-1; no firm D call. Germline V lookup: CDR1 MNHNS, CDR2 SASEGT. Deletions cut 3 bases from V and 8 bases from J, with 8 bases between. This CDR3 contains 12 residues. CDR3 protein: CASSDLVYEQFF. In DNA form, the CDR3 reads TGTGCCAGCAGTGACTTAGTATATGAGCAGTTCTTC.

This clonotype was observed many times. This chain links TRBV27 with TRBJ2-7; 7 bases map to TRBD1. The CDR3 has 14 amino acids. Germline CDR1 and CDR2: MNHEY and SMNVEV (reference sequence). Losses at the gene ends were 6 bases for V and 7 bases for J; bases not matched to a gene: 12. CDR3: CASSLQGNVREQYF. Here the CDR3 DNA reads TGTGCCAGCAGCTTACAGGGGAATGTGCGTGAGCAGTACTTC.

This clonotype was found many times. The chain has TRBV29-1 and TRBJ1-3; unclear D gene. The CDR3 spans 13 residues. Germline V gene lookup returns CDR1 SQVTM and CDR2 ANQGSEA. V shed 3 bases and J shed 4 bases, with 10 bases lying between them. The chain's CDR3 is CSVEDPGGNTIYF. The CDR3 DNA follows: TGCAGCGTTGAGGACCCGGGCGGAAACACCATATATTTT.

To note about this clonotype: The limits of the CDR3 on the DNA are not certain, so only TCRdb's listed CDR3 is given. The rearrangement uses TRBV20-1 and TRBJ1-2; the table's D call, TRBD1, has no DNA check behind it. CDR1 and CDR2 (germline): DFQATT, SNEGSKA (reference sequence). Inclusive of both ends, the CDR3 amounts to 24 amino acids. CDR3 in amino acids: CSALNRDRAHNEQFFGQTNYGYTF.

Comment on this clonotype: It may be a read error: a sequence one base away is much more abundant. The rearrangement joins TRBV7-2 to TRBJ2-1; TRBD2 matches at 8 bases. Looked up from germline, CDR1 is SGHTA and CDR2 is FQGNSA. CDR3 length: 15 residues. CDR3 in DNA: TGTGCCAGCAGCTTGGAAAGCGGGGGTTACAATGAGCAGCTCTTC. This sequence encodes CASSLESGGYNEQLF.

Many counts were recorded for this clonotype. The chain carries TRBV27 and TRBJ2-7; D is perhaps TRBD2 (6 bases). From germline, CDR1 is MNHEY and CDR2 SMNVEV (reference sequence). The V and J ends lost 8 bases and 0 bases respectively, with 14 bases between them. The CDR3 runs to 14 residues. The CDR3 loop is CASLLTSNSYEQYF. The CDR3 nucleotides are TGTGCCAGCCTATTAACTAGCAACTCCTACGAGCAGTACTTC.

A word on this clonotype: Mismatch with germline at one junction end may stem from a read error. The chain combines TRBV7-6 with TRBJ1-4; D is possibly TRBD1 (5 bases). Germline CDR1 and CDR2: SGHVS and FNYEAQ. CDR3 length: 18 residues. The CDR3 coding sequence is TGTGCCAGCAGCTCCCGGGCAGGGCCCACTACAACCCATGAAAGACTGTTTTTT. Its translation is CASSSRAGPTTTHERLFF.

CDR3 bases: TGTGCCAGCAGCTTAGGGGCTGGGATCTCTGGGGCCAACGTCCTGACTTTC. Residues: CASSLGAGISGANVLTF. The chain links TRBV7-9 to TRBJ2-6; D not certain. Germline V gene sequence: CDR1 SEHNR, CDR2 FQNEAQ (reference sequence). CDR3 length equals 17 residues. V dropped 1 base and J dropped 0 bases, with 10 bases sitting between them.

As for this clonotype: This CDR3 is missing its conserved last phenylalanine or tryptophan, likely due to a read error. The DNA is omitted, as the CDR3 cannot be located on it reliably, and the CDR3 follows TCRdb's listing. The chain employs TRBV7-3 and TRBJ2-1; the D call in the table, TRBD2, was not verified against the DNA. CDR1 is SGHTA, CDR2 FQGTGA, per germline. Counting both end residues, the CDR3 totals 15 amino acids. The chain's CDR3 is CASSLDASGDNEQLL.

This clonotype was recorded many times. The chain carries TRBV4-3 and TRBJ1-1; D remains ambiguous. In germline, CDR1 is LGHNA, CDR2 YSLEER. Trimming pared 2 bases from V and 1 base from J, leaving 2 bases between. The CDR3 runs to 12 residues. The CDR3 loop is CASSQWNTEAFF. CDR3 in DNA: TGCGCCAGCAGCCAATGGAACACTGAAGCTTTCTTT.

This clonotype has more than one count but fewer than ten. A much larger clone lies one base from this, so it may be a read error. The CDR3 sequence is CASSPSWLSYEQSF. CDR3 DNA: TGTGCCAGCAGCCCCTCATGGCTCTCCTACGAGCAGTCCTTC. V and J are TRBV14 and TRBJ2-7; D not certain. The CDR3 spans 14 residues. Per germline, CDR1 SGHDN and CDR2 FVKESK.

This clonotype is a singleton in its sample. This CDR3 is CSAGMGGANTQYF. The CDR3 nucleotides read TGCAGTGCTGGAATGGGGGGGGCGAATACGCAGTATTTT. J is TRBJ2-3 and V is TRBV20-1; D is possibly TRBD2 (7 bases). The CDR3 extends over 13 amino acids. Germline values: CDR1 DFQATT, CDR2 SNEGSKA (reference sequence). V gave up 5 bases and J gave up 7 bases, with 16 bases separating them.

This clonotype came up many times. V usage is TRBV6-6 and J usage is TRBJ1-6; no firm D call. Trimming stripped 6 bases from V and 7 bases from J, with 7 bases between. Germline V gene sequence: CDR1 MNHNY, CDR2 SVGAGI (reference sequence). This CDR3 contains 12 residues. The CDR3 is CASSTANSPLHF. CDR3 bases: TGTGCCAGCAGCACGGCCAATTCACCCCTCCACTTT.

This clonotype was observed a handful of times. Because the CDR3 is missing its conserved closing phenylalanine or tryptophan, this is likely a read error. J is TRBJ1-6 and V is TRBV6-5; no reliable D call. This CDR3 has 13 amino acids. Trimming removed 6 bases from V and 12 bases from J, with 15 bases in between. From germline, CDR1 is MNHEY and CDR2 SVGAGI. CDR3 protein: CASSSSPALPLHS. CDR3 DNA: TGTGCCAGCAGCTCCTCTCCCGCGTTACCCCTCCACTCT.

This clonotype was found many times. This chain links TRBV7-9 with TRBJ2-3, with 12 bases lining up with TRBD2. This CDR3 has 16 residues. Germline V lookup: CDR1 SEHNR, CDR2 FQNEAQ (reference sequence). Trimming took 1 base from V and 2 from J; bases not matched to a gene: 1. The CDR3 coding sequence is TGTGCCAGCAGCTTAGGACTAGCGGGAGCCACAGATACGCAGTATTTT. Translating gives CASSLGLAGATDTQYF.

This clonotype was counted at least ten times. This CDR3 reads CASSRRTDTQYF. For the CDR3, the DNA is TGTGCCAGCAGTAGACGGACAGATACGCAGTATTTT. The chain has TRBV12-3 or TRBV12-4 and TRBJ2-3; D unresolved. V dropped 5 bases and J dropped 3 bases, with 6 bases sitting between them. The CDR3 is 12 amino acids.

The V call is TRBV11-2, the J call TRBJ1-2; no clear D. V was shortened by 0 bases and J by 4 bases, with 3 bases between the two germline ends. From germline, CDR1 is SGHAT and CDR2 FQNNGV. The CDR3 runs to 12 residues. The CDR3 DNA reads TGTGCCAGCAGCTTAGACGGCTATGGCTACACCTTC. Amino acids: CASSLDGYGYTF.

Many counts were recorded for this clonotype. This chain's CDR3 is CASSLSWRELDTGELFF. The CDR3 region has the DNA TGTGCCAGCAGCTTAAGTTGGCGGGAGTTGGACACCGGGGAGCTGTTTTTT. The chain recombines TRBV7-2 with TRBJ2-2, with 7 bases fitting TRBD2. The CDR3 contains 17 residues. Germline values: CDR1 SGHTA, CDR2 FQGNSA. Unmatched junction bases numbered 9, after V lost 2 bases and J lost 3 bases.